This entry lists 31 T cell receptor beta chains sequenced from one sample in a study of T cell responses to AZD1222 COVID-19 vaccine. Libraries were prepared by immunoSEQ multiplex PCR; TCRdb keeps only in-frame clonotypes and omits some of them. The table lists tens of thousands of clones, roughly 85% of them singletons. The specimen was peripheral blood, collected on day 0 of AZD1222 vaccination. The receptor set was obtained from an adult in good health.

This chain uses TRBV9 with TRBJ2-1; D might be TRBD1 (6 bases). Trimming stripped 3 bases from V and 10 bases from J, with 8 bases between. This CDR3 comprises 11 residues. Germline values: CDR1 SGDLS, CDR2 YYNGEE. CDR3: CASSGDREQFF. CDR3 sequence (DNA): TGTGCCAGCAGCGGCGACAGGGAGCAGTTCTTC.

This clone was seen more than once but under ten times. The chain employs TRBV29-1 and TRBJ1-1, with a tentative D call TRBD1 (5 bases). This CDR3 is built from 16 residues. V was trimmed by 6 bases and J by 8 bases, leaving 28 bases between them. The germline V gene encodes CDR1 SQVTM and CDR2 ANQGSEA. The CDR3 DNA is TGCAGCGTAACTACCGGGACCCACCCCCGCACTGGCGAAGCTTTCTTT. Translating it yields CSVTTGTHPRTGEAFF.

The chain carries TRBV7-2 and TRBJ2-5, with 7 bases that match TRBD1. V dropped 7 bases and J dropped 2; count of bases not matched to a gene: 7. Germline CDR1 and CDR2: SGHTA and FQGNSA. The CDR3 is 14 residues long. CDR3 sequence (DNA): TGTGCCAGCACCGGCCGGGACAGACAAGAGACCCAGTACTTC. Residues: CASTGRDRQETQYF.

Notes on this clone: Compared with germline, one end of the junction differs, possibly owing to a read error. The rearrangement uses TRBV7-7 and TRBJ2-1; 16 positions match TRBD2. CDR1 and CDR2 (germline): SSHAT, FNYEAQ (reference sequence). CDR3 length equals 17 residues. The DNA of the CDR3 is TGTGCTAGCAGCCCTGGGACTAGCGGGGGGGCGTGGAATGAGCAGTTCTTC. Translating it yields CASSPGTSGGAWNEQFF.

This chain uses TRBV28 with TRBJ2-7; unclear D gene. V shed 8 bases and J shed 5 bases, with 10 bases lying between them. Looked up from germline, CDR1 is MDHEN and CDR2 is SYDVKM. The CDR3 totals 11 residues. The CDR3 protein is CASGWYNEQYF. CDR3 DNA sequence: TGTGCCAGCGGGTGGTACAACGAGCAGTACTTC.

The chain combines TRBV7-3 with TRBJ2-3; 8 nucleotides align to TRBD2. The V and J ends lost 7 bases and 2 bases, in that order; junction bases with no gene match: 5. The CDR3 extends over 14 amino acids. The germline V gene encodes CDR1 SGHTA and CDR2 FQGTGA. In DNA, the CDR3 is TGTGCCAGCACGAGCGGGGGCGTCACAGATACGCAGTATTTT. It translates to CASTSGGVTDTQYF.

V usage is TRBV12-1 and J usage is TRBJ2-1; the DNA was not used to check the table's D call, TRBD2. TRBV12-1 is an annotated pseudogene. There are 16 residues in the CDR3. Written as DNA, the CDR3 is TGTGCCAGCAGCACCGGGGGGCCCAGCTCCTACAATGAGCAGTTCTTC. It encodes CASSTGGPSSYNEQFF.

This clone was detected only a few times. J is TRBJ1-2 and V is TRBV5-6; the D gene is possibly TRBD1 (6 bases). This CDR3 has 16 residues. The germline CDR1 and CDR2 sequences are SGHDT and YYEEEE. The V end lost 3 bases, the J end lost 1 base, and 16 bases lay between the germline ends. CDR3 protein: CASSWPPDRINYGYTF. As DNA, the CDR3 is TGTGCCAGCAGCTGGCCCCCCGACAGGATTAACTATGGCTACACCTTC.

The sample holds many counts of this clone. CDR3 coding DNA: TGTGCCAGCAGTGATGGTAGTACTAACTATGGCTACACCTTC. Translating it yields CASSDGSTNYGYTF. The chain employs TRBV6-4 and TRBJ1-2, with unresolved D. The V and J ends lost 3 bases and 0 bases respectively, with 8 bases between them. The CDR3 consists of 14 residues. The germline CDR1 and CDR2 sequences are MRHNA and SNTAGT.

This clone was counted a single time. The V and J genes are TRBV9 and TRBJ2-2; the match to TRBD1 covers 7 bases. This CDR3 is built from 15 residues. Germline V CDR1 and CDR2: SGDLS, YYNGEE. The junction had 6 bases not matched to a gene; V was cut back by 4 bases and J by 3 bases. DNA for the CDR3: TGTGCCAGCAGCATGACAGGGATCCACACCGGGGAGCTGTTTTTT. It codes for CASSMTGIHTGELFF.

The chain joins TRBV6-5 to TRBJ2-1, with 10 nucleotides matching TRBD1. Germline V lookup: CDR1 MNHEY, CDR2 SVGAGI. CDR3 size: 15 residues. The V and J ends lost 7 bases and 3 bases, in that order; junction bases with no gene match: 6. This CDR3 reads CASTPGTGVYNEQFF. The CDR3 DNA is TGTGCCAGCACCCCCGGGACAGGGGTCTACAATGAGCAGTTCTTC.

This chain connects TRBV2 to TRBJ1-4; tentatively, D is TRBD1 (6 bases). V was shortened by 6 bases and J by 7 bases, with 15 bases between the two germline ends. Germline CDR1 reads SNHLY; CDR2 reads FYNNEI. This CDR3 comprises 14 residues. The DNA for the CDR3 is TGTGCCAGCAGCCCACAGGGCGGGGTTGAAAAACTGTTTTTT. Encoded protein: CASSPQGGVEKLFF. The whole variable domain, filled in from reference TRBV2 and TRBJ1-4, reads EPEVTQTPSHQVTQMGQEVILRCVPISNHLYFYWYRQILGQKVEFLVSFYNNEISEKSEIFDDQFSVERPDGSNFTLKIRSTKLEDSAMYFCASSPQGGVEKLFFGSGTQLSVL.

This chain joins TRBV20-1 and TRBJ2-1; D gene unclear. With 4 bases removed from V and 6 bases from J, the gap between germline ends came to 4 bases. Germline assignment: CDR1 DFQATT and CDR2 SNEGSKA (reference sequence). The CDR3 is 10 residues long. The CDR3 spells CSATGNEQFF. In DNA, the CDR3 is TGCAGTGCTACGGGCAATGAGCAGTTCTTC.

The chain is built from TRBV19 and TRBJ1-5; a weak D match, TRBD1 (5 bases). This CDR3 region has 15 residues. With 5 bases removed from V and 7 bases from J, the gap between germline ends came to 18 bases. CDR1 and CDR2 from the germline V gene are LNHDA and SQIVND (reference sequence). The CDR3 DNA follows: TGTGCCAGTAGTGTACGGGACGTGGGAGGACAGCCCCAGCATTTT. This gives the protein CASSVRDVGGQPQHF.

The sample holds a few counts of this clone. The CDR3 DNA sequence: TGTGCCAGCAGTTTATGGGGGGCAGAGACCCAGTACTTC. Translating gives CASSLWGAETQYF. The chain links TRBV12-3 or TRBV12-4 to TRBJ2-5; the D gene could be TRBD1 or TRBD2 (6 bases each). CDR3 size: 13 residues. The V and J ends lost 2 bases and 4 bases respectively, with 8 bases between them.

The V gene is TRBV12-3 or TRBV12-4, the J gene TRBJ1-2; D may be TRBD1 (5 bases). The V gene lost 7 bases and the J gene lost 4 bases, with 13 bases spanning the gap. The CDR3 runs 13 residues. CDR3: CASTLGGAYGYTF. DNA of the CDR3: TGTGCCAGCACTCTGGGGGGTGCCTATGGCTACACCTTC.

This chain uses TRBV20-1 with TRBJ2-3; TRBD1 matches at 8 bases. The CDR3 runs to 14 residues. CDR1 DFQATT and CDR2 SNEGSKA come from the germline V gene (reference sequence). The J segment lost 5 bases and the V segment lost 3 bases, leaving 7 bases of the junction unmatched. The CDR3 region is CSASTPTGGDTQYF. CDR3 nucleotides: TGCAGTGCTAGTACACCTACAGGGGGAGATACGCAGTATTTT.

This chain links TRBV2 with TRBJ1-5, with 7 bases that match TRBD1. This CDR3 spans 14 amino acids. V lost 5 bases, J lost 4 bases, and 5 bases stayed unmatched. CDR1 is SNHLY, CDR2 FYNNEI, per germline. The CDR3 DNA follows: TGTGCCAGCAGTCCCGACAGGGCAAATCAGCCCCAGCATTTT. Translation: CASSPDRANQPQHF.

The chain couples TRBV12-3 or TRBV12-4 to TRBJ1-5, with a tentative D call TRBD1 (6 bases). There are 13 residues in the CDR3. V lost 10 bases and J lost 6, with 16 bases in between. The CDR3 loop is CATRRGRLQPQHF. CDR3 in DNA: TGTGCCACCCGGCGGGGGCGTCTTCAGCCCCAGCATTTT.

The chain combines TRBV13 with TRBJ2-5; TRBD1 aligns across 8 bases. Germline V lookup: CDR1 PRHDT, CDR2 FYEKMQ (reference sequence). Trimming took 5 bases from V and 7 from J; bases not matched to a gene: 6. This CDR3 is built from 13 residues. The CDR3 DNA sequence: TGTGCCAGCAGCCCGGACAGGGTGGGGACCCAGTACTTC. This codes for CASSPDRVGTQYF.

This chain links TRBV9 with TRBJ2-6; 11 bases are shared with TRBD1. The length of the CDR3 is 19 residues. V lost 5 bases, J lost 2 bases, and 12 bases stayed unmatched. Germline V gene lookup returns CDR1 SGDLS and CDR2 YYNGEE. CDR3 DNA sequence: TGTGCCAGCAGGAACCGACCCGGGACAGGGGGACCTGGGGCCAACGTCCTGACTTTC. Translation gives CASRNRPGTGGPGANVLTF.

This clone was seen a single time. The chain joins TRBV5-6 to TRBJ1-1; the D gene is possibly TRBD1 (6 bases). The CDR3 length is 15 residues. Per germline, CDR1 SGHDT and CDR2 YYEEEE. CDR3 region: CAAGLGAGMNTEAFF. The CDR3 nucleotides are TGTGCAGCCGGTCTGGGGGCAGGGATGAACACTGAAGCTTTCTTT.

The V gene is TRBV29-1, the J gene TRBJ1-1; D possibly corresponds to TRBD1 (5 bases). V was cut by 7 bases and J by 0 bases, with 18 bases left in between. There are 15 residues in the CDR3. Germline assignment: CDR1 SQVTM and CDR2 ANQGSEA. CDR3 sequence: CSAAPGWGMNTEAFF. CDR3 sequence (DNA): TGCAGCGCCGCCCCAGGGTGGGGTATGAACACTGAAGCTTTCTTT.

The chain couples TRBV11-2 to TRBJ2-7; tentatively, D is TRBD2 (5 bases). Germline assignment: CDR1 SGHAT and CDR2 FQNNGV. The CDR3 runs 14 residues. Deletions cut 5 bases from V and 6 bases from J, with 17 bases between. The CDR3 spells CASSVQTTWVEQYF. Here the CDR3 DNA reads TGTGCCAGCAGCGTACAGACTACGTGGGTCGAGCAGTACTTC.

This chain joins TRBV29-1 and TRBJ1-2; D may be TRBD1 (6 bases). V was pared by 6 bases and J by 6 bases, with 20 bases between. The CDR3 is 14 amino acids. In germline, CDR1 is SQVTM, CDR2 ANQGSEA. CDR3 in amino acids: CSVAPGQSGHGYTF. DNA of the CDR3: TGCAGCGTGGCACCGGGACAAAGCGGACATGGCTACACCTTC.

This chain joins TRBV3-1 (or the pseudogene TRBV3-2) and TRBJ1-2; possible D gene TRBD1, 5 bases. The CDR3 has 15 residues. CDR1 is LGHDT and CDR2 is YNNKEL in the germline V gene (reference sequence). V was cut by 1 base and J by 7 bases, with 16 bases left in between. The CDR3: CASSQGGTGTGGYTF. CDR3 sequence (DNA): TGTGCCAGCAGCCAAGGCGGGACCGGAACGGGTGGCTACACCTTC.

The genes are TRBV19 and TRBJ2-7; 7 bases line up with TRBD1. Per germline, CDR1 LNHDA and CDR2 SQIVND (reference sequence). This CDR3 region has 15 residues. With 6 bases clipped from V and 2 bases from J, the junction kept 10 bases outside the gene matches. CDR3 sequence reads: CASSLQEGAAYEQYF. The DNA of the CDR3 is TGTGCCAGTAGCCTGCAAGAGGGGGCCGCCTACGAGCAGTACTTC.

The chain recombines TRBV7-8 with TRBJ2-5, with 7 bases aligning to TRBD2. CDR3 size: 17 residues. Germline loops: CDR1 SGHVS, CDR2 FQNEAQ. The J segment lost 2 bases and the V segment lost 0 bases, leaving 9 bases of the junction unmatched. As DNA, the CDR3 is TGTGCCAGCAGCTTAGCAAGGACTAGAAGGATTCAAGAGACCCAGTACTTC. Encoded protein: CASSLARTRRIQETQYF.

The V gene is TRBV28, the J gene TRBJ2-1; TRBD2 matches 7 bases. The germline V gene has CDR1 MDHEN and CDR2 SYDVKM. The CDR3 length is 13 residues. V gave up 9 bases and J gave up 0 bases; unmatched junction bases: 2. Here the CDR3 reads CASGRGSYNEQFF. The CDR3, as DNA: TGTGCCAGTGGGAGGGGCTCCTACAATGAGCAGTTCTTC.

This CDR3 is CASSVAPQGGGTDTQYF. The DNA for the CDR3 is TGTGCCAGCAGCGTAGCCCCCCAGGGCGGGGGCACAGATACGCAGTATTTT. V and J are TRBV9 and TRBJ2-3; perhaps TRBD2 as D (6 bases). The germline V gene encodes CDR1 SGDLS and CDR2 YYNGEE. The ends were cut back, 0 bases at V and 1 base at J, with 15 bases in the middle. The CDR3 runs to 17 residues.

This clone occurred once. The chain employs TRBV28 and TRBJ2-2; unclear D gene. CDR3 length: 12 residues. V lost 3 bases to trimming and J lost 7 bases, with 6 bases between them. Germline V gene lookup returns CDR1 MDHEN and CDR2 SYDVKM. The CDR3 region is CASSFWGGELFF. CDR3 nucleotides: TGTGCCAGCAGTTTTTGGGGCGGGGAGCTGTTTTTT.